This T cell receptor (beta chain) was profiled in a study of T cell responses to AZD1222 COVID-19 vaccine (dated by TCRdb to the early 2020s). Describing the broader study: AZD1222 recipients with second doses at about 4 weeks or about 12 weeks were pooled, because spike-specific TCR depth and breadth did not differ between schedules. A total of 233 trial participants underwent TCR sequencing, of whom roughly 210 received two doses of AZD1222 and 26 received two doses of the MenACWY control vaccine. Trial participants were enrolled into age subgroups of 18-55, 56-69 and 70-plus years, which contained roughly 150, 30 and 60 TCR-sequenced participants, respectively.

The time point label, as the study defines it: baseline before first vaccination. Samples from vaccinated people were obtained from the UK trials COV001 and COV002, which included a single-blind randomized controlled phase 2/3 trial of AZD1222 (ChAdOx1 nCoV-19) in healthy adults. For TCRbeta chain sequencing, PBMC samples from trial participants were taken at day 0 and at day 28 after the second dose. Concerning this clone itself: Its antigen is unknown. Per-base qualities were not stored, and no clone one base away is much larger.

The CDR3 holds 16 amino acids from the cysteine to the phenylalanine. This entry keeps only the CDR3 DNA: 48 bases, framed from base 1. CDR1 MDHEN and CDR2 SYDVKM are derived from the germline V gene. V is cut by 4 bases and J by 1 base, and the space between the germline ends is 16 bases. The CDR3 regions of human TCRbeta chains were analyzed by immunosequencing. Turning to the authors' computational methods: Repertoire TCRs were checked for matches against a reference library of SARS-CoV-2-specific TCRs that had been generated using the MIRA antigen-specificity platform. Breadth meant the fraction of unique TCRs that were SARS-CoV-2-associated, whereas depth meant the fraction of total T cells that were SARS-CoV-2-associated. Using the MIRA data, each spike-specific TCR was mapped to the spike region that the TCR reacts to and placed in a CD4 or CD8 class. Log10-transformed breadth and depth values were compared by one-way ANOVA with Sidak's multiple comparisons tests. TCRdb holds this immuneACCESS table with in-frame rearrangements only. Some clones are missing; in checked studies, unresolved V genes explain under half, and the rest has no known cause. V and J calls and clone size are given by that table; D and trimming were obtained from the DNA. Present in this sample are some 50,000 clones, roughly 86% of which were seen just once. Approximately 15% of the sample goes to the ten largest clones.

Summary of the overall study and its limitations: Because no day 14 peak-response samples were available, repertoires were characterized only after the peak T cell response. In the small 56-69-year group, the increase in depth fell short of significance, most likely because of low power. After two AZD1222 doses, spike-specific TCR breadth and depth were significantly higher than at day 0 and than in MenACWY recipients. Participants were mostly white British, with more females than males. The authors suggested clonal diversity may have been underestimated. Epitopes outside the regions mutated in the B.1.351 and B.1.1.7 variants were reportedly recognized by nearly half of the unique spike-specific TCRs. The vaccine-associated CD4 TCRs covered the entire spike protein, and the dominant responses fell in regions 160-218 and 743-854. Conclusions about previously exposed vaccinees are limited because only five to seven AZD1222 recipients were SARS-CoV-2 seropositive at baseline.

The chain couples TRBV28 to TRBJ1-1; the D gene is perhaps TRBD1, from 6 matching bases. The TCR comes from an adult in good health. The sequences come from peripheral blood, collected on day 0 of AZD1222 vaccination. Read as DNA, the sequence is TGTGCCAGCAGTTGGGTTCGAGGGACACCGAACACTGAAGCTTTCTTT. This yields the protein CASSWVRGTPNTEAFF. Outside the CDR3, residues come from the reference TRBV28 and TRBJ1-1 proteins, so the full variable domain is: DVKVTQSSRYLVKRTGEKVFLECVQDMDHENMFWYRQDPGLGLRLIYFSYDVKMKEKGDIPEGYSVSREKKERFSLILESASTNQTSMYLCASSWVRGTPNTEAFFGQGTRLTVV.